The next 26 T cell receptor beta chains were all read from a single sample in a study of metastatic and nonmetastatic thyroid tumors. TCRdb redid the clone calls on the PCR reads using MiXCR. The data show about 42,000 clones, about 12% seen once. Before thyroid surgery, none of the patients had received any treatment. The sample was blood. Receptor source: a male donor with papillary thyroid cancer or a benign thyroid nodule (not recorded which). Some clones in this sample may be carry-over from other donors' samples.

This clone was picked up many times. This sequence joins TRBV6-6 and TRBJ1-2; 7 bases map to TRBD1. Germline CDR1 and CDR2: MNHNY and SVGAGI (reference sequence). J lost 4 bases, V lost 0 bases, and 5 bases had no gene match. The CDR3 contains 15 residues. CDR3 bases: TGTGCCAGCAGTTACTCTGGGACAGATCTCTATGGCTACACCTTC. Translating it yields CASSYSGTDLYGYTF.

This clone has a count of ten or more. J is TRBJ2-7 and V is TRBV5-1, with TRBD2 matching 10 bases. CDR1 and CDR2 (germline): SGHRS, YFSETQ. The CDR3 sequence is 14 residues long. V gave up 2 bases and J gave up 7 bases; unmatched junction bases: 6. The CDR3 spells CASSLTSGTGEQYF. The CDR3 DNA reads TGCGCCAGCAGCTTAACTAGCGGGACGGGGGAGCAGTACTTC. Together with reference TRBV5-1 and TRBJ2-7, the CDR3 gives the full variable domain: KAGVTQTPRYLIKTRGQQVTLSCSPISGHRSVSWYQQTPGQGLQFLFEYFSETQRNKGNFPGRFSGRQFSNSRSEMNVSTLELGDSALYLCASSLTSGTGEQYFGPGTRLTVT.

Ten or more counts support this clone. The chain joins TRBV28 to TRBJ2-3; D gene ambiguous. The V end was cut by 6 bases, the J end by 0 bases, with 16 bases between. The germline V gene has CDR1 MDHEN and CDR2 SYDVKM. CDR3 length equals 16 residues. The CDR3 is CASRFPPGGSTDTQYF. Written as DNA, the CDR3 is TGTGCCAGCAGGTTCCCCCCGGGCGGTAGCACAGATACGCAGTATTTT.

This clone was observed many times. The genes are TRBV24-1 and TRBJ2-1; 12 bases match TRBD2. Trimming removed 7 bases from V and 9 bases from J; junction bases left unmatched: 6. The germline gives CDR1 KGHDR, CDR2 SFDVKD. The length of the CDR3 is 14 residues. This chain's CDR3 is CATRGLAGKGEQFF. As DNA, the CDR3 is TGTGCCACCAGGGGACTAGCGGGTAAGGGTGAGCAGTTCTTC.

This clone showed up just a few times. The chain combines TRBV6-2 or TRBV6-3 with TRBJ1-2; D call uncertain. This CDR3 is 13 amino acids long. V was clipped by 5 bases and J by 8 bases, with 15 bases between them. CDR1 is MNHEY, CDR2 SVGEGT, per germline. CDR3 DNA sequence: TGTGCCAGCAGTACTGGACGCCCCCGGGGCTACACCTTC. It specifies CASSTGRPRGYTF.

This clone was recorded at least ten times. The rearrangement links TRBV28 to TRBJ2-5, with D perhaps TRBD1 or TRBD2 (6 bases each). Germline CDR1 is MDHEN and CDR2 is SYDVKM. Trimming left V 1 base short and J 5 bases short, with 14 bases between. CDR3 length: 15 amino acids. The CDR3 is CASSLFATRGETQYF. CDR3 nucleotide sequence: TGTGCCAGCAGTTTATTTGCGACTAGGGGGGAGACCCAGTACTTC.

The chain employs TRBV5-4 and TRBJ1-1; 7 positions match TRBD1. CDR3 length: 15 residues. Trimming cost V 4 bases and J 4 bases; bases outside gene matches: 10. Germline CDR1 and CDR2: SGHNT and YYREEE (reference sequence). The CDR3 DNA is TGTGCCAGCAGCCTCCGAGCAGGGGGGGTCACTGAAGCTTTCTTT. It encodes CASSLRAGGVTEAFF. The complete variable domain, with remaining parts taken from reference TRBV5-4 and TRBJ1-1, reads ETGVTQSPTHLIKTRGQQVTLRCSSQSGHNTVSWYQQALGQGPQFIFQYYREEENGRGNFPPRFSGLQFPNYSSELNVNALELDDSALYLCASSLRAGGVTEAFFGQGTRLTVV.

This clone occurred many times. This chain connects TRBV30 to TRBJ1-2; D remains unclear. The CDR3 consists of 17 residues. Trimming stripped 3 bases from V and 5 bases from J, with 25 bases between. The germline gives CDR1 GTSNPN, CDR2 SVGIG (reference sequence). The CDR3 coding sequence is TGTGCCTGGAGACCCAATCTAATCCGGACCCTGGGGTATGGCTACACCTTC. It translates to CAWRPNLIRTLGYGYTF.

On this clone: A much larger clone differs by one base, so this may be a read error. CDR3 in amino acids: CASSWFQTGVNTEAFF. The DNA of the CDR3 is TGTGCCAGCAGCTGGTTCCAAACAGGGGTTAACACTGAAGCTTTCTTT. The V call is TRBV11-2, the J call TRBJ1-1; 7 bases fit TRBD1. The V gene's germline CDR1 is SGHAT and CDR2 FQNNGV. CDR3 length: 16 amino acids. The J segment lost 2 bases and the V segment lost 4 bases, leaving 10 bases of the junction unmatched.

In its sample, this clone was seen once. The chain recombines TRBV30 with TRBJ2-7, with a weak D call TRBD1 (6 bases). The CDR3 runs to 11 residues. V lost 0 bases and J 6 bases, leaving 6 bases between the germline ends. CDR1 and CDR2 (germline): GTSNPN, SVGIG (reference sequence). The CDR3 is CAWSVGGEQYF. In DNA, the CDR3 is TGTGCCTGGAGTGTAGGGGGCGAGCAGTACTTC.

The CDR3 DNA is TGTGCCAGCAGCGTAATGGGTTCAAATCCGAGGGGGGAGCTGTTTTTT. Its protein product is CASSVMGSNPRGELFF. This sequence joins TRBV9 and TRBJ2-2; D is uncertain. From germline, CDR1 is SGDLS and CDR2 YYNGEE. The V and J ends lost 1 base and 8 bases respectively, with 18 bases between them. The CDR3 totals 16 residues.

This rearrangement joins TRBV28 to TRBJ2-1; 9 bases are shared with TRBD2. The V segment lost 2 bases and the J segment 5 bases; nucleotides outside the gene matches: 4. CDR1 is MDHEN, CDR2 SYDVKM, per germline. CDR3 length: 15 residues. In DNA form, the CDR3 reads TGTGCCAGCAGTTTAGTTTCTAGCGGGGACAATGAGCAGTTCTTC. Translated: CASSLVSSGDNEQFF.

This clone was counted ten times or more. The rearrangement uses TRBV6-4 and TRBJ1-5, with TRBD1 matching over 8 bases. With V trimmed by 1 base and J by 3 bases, 5 bases remained unmatched. The CDR3 is 16 residues long. Looked up from germline, CDR1 is MRHNA and CDR2 is SNTAGT. CDR3 protein: CASSDLHRGVNQPQHF. CDR3 coding DNA: TGTGCCAGCAGTGACTTACACAGGGGGGTCAATCAGCCCCAGCATTTT.

This chain uses TRBV18 with TRBJ2-6; D gene unclear. V was trimmed by 0 bases and J by 0 bases, leaving 9 bases between them. This CDR3 contains 17 residues. The germline gives CDR1 KGHSH, CDR2 LQKENI. This CDR3 is CASSPPDGFSGANVLTF. The CDR3 nucleotides read TGTGCCAGCTCACCACCGGACGGATTCTCTGGGGCCAACGTCCTGACTTTC.

This clone is termed medium-sized. V gene TRBV28 combines with J gene TRBJ2-7; D might be TRBD1 (6 bases). From germline, CDR1 is MDHEN and CDR2 SYDVKM. The CDR3 has 15 residues. Deletions cut 6 bases from V and 6 bases from J, with 21 bases between. This CDR3 reads CASRGAWSAGVEQYF. For the CDR3, the DNA is TGTGCCAGCAGGGGAGCTTGGTCGGCAGGGGTCGAGCAGTACTTC.

The chain is built from TRBV4-3 and TRBJ2-6; D is possibly TRBD1 (6 bases). Trimming took off 4 bases at V and 8 bases at J, with 21 bases between the two ends. The length of the CDR3 is 17 residues. Germline V gives CDR1 LGHNA, CDR2 YSLEER. The CDR3 reads CASSPTGPLSVSNVLTF. The CDR3 coding sequence is TGCGCCAGCAGCCCGACAGGTCCCCTCTCTGTGTCCAACGTCCTGACTTTC.

This clone was observed many times. This chain connects TRBV29-1 to TRBJ2-7; 15 nucleotides line up with TRBD2. The ends lost 6 bases at V and 4 bases at J; junction bases unmatched: 1. The CDR3 contains 13 residues. Germline values: CDR1 SQVTM, CDR2 ANQGSEA. The CDR3 region is CSVGLAGGYEQYF. For the CDR3, the DNA is TGCAGCGTAGGACTAGCGGGAGGGTACGAGCAGTACTTC.

There are many counts of this clone. The sample carries other DNA sequences with the same CDR3. The chain employs TRBV9 and TRBJ2-1, with D unclear. The germline gives CDR1 SGDLS, CDR2 YYNGEE. V was trimmed by 0 bases and J by 2 bases, leaving 9 bases between them. The CDR3 loop spans 15 amino acids. CDR3 sequence reads: CASSVGMAPYNEQFF. In nucleotides, the CDR3 is TGTGCCAGCAGCGTAGGGATGGCCCCCTACAATGAGCAGTTCTTC.

This clone came up many times. The chain couples TRBV7-2 to TRBJ2-1; TRBD2 matches 13 bases. Germline CDR1 SGHTA, CDR2 FQGNSA. V trimming: 0 bases; J trimming: 9 bases; junction bases outside the gene matches: 5. This CDR3 is 16 amino acids long. The CDR3: CASSLALAGGPSEQFF. CDR3 sequence (DNA): TGTGCCAGCAGCTTAGCACTAGCGGGAGGGCCTAGTGAGCAGTTCTTC.

The rearrangement links TRBV27 to TRBJ1-2, with D unresolved. Germline CDR1 is MNHEY and CDR2 is SMNVEV (reference sequence). The CDR3 is 15 amino acids. The ends were cut back, 0 bases at V and 2 bases at J, with 10 bases in the middle. The CDR3 spells CASSLSVSANYGYTF. Here the CDR3 DNA reads TGTGCCAGCAGTTTATCGGTCAGCGCAAACTATGGCTACACCTTC.

This clone turned up a few times. A much larger clone differs from this one at a single base, so this may be a read error. The rearrangement uses TRBV4-3 and TRBJ2-7, with D possibly matching TRBD1 (5 bases). The V end lost 0 bases, the J end lost 1 base, and 7 bases lay between the germline ends. The CDR3 covers 14 residues. Germline V gene lookup returns CDR1 LGHNA and CDR2 YSLEER. The CDR3 nucleotides read TGCGCCAGCAGCCAAGAACAGGTTTCCTACGAGCAGTACTTC. Amino acid sequence: CASSQEQVSYEQYF.

This clone was observed many times. V gene TRBV20-1 combines with J gene TRBJ2-1; D not certain. The V end lost 6 bases, the J end lost 8 bases, and 11 bases lay between the germline ends. This CDR3 is 11 amino acids long. Germline V gene sequence: CDR1 DFQATT, CDR2 SNEGSKA (reference sequence). The CDR3 bases are TGCAGTGCCTCATCTTGGGATGAGCAGTTCTTC. As protein: CSASSWDEQFF.

This clone is judged medium-sized (0.01 to 0.1%). The chain employs TRBV10-2 and TRBJ2-7; D might be TRBD2 (6 bases). Germline V gives CDR1 WSHSY, CDR2 SAAADI. The V gene lost 10 bases and the J gene lost 1 base, with 11 bases spanning the gap. The CDR3 loop spans 12 amino acids. The CDR3 is CATRDLSYEQYF. DNA for the CDR3: TGCGCCACTAGGGACTTGTCCTACGAGCAGTACTTC.

This clone was observed many times. The V and J genes are TRBV12-3 or TRBV12-4 and TRBJ1-5; D ambiguous. V was pared by 3 bases and J by 0 bases, with 9 bases between. CDR3 length: 15 amino acids. CDR3 in DNA: TGTGCCAGCAGTTTCCAGTTACTTAGCAATCAGCCCCAGCATTTT. It is translated as CASSFQLLSNQPQHF.

This clone was counted a few times. V is TRBV24-1 and J is TRBJ2-3; possibly TRBD1 for D (5 bases). Trimming shortened V by 2 bases and J by 6 bases, and 14 bases separated the two germline ends. CDR3 length: 15 amino acids. Germline assignment: CDR1 KGHDR and CDR2 SFDVKD. CDR3 nucleotide sequence: TGTGCCACCAGTGATTCAGGGCGGTTAGAGGATACGCAGTATTTT. It yields the protein CATSDSGRLEDTQYF.

This clone has ten or more counts. The chain joins TRBV14 to TRBJ1-2, with 8 bases fitting TRBD1. V gave up 4 bases and J gave up 5 bases; unmatched junction bases: 3. The CDR3 covers 13 residues. Looked up from germline, CDR1 is SGHDN and CDR2 is FVKESK. CDR3 loop: CASSPGQGYGYTF. CDR3 nucleotides: TGTGCCAGCAGCCCCGGACAGGGTTATGGCTACACCTTC.